Each of the 6 T cell receptor beta chains below was sequenced from the same sample in a study of T cell repertoires in cytomegalovirus infection. TCRdb passed the reads through MiXCR, listing each CDR3 protein once. The profile shows about 740,000 distinct CDR3 sequences, roughly 36% of them singletons. The sequenced sample consisted of PBMCs. These receptors originate from a human donor in good health (CMV status not recorded). Some clones in this sample may be carry-over from other donors' samples.

This chain uses TRBV19 with TRBJ2-7, with 9 bases aligning to TRBD1. CDR1 LNHDA and CDR2 SQIVND come from the germline V gene (reference sequence). This CDR3 is 14 amino acids long. Unmatched junction bases numbered 10, after V lost 7 bases and J lost 6 bases. Here the CDR3 reads CASTSRDRVSEQYF. CDR3 DNA: TGTGCCAGTACTTCCCGGGACAGGGTGTCCGAGCAGTACTTC. The full variable domain, with the rest looked up from reference TRBV19 and TRBJ2-7, is DGGITQSPKYLFRKEGQNVTLSCEQNLNHDAMYWYRQDPGQGLRLIYYSQIVNDFQKGDIAEGYSVSREKKESFPLTVTSAQKNPTAFYLCASTSRDRVSEQYFGPGTRLTVT.

This chain connects TRBV20-1 to TRBJ2-5; TRBD1 agrees at 8 bases. V was pared by 1 base and J by 5 bases, with 0 bases of the junction left unmatched. The CDR3 is made up of 12 amino acids. Germline assignment: CDR1 DFQATT and CDR2 SNEGSKA (reference sequence). CDR3 in DNA: TGCAGTGCTAGAGGACAGGGGGAGACCCAGTACTTC. Protein product: CSARGQGETQYF.

V usage is TRBV10-3 and J usage is TRBJ2-3, with unresolved D. V lost 8 bases, J lost 2 bases, and 5 bases lay in between. There are 11 residues in the CDR3. Per the germline V gene, CDR1 is ENHRY and CDR2 is SYGVKD. CDR3 protein: CAIQITDTQYF. For the CDR3, the DNA is TGTGCCATCCAAATCACAGATACGCAGTATTTT.

This rearrangement joins TRBV28 to TRBJ2-2, with no clear D. CDR1 is MDHEN and CDR2 is SYDVKM in the germline V gene. The CDR3 spans 14 residues. V shed 6 bases and J shed 1 base, with 9 bases lying between them. CDR3 sequence (DNA): TGTGCCAGCAGCCGGGCCCTGAACACCGGGGAGCTGTTTTTT. Translating gives CASSRALNTGELFF.

The chain uses TRBV4-1 and TRBJ2-2; possible D gene TRBD2, 6 bases. This CDR3 has 17 amino acids. V dropped 0 bases and J dropped 0 bases, with 11 bases sitting between them. The germline CDR1 and CDR2 sequences are MGHRA and YSYEKL. The CDR3 here is CASSQDSGLTNTGELFF. The CDR3 DNA reads as TGCGCCAGCAGCCAAGATTCGGGACTGACGAACACCGGGGAGCTGTTTTTT.

The CDR3 sequence is CASGSGGGTDTQYF. The CDR3 nucleotides are TGCGCCAGCGGAAGCGGGGGGGGCACAGATACGCAGTATTTT. The chain uses TRBV5-1 and TRBJ2-3, with TRBD2 identical over 10 bases. Trimming at V came to 7 bases and at J to 1 base, leaving 3 bases not matched to a gene. The CDR3 spans 14 residues. The germline V gene encodes CDR1 SGHRS and CDR2 YFSETQ.